The 20 T cell receptor beta chains below all came from one sample that was sequenced in a study of OX40 agonist ivuxolimab in advanced cancers. Here immunoSEQ multiplex PCR was the method, and the copy in TCRdb shows in-frame clones only, minus some. The data show 20,000 to 25,000 clones, about 86% seen once. The material was CD4+ or CD8+ T cells sorted from blood, obtained in a trial of the OX40 agonist ivuxolimab. Receptors were obtained from an adult with an advanced solid tumor such as melanoma, head and neck, liver or kidney cancer.

The chain combines TRBV19 with TRBJ1-1, with D possibly TRBD1 on 5 matching bases. V was clipped by 7 bases and J by 3 bases, with 15 bases between them. CDR3 length: 14 amino acids. Germline loops: CDR1 LNHDA, CDR2 SQIVND (reference sequence). The CDR3 sequence: CASTFGQGDTEAFF. The CDR3 DNA reads TGTGCCAGTACTTTCGGGCAGGGTGACACTGAAGCTTTCTTT.

The chain has TRBV11-3 and TRBJ2-7; unclear D gene. Germline values: CDR1 SGHNT, CDR2 YENEEA. V was shortened by 1 base and J by 4 bases, with 2 bases between the two germline ends. The CDR3 totals 11 residues. Here the CDR3 DNA reads TGTGCCAGCAGCTTAGCGTACGAGCAGTACTTC. Amino acid sequence: CASSLAYEQYF.

The rearrangement joins TRBV4-1 to TRBJ2-5; the D gene is possibly TRBD1 (6 bases). V was trimmed by 1 base and J by 0 bases, leaving 12 bases between them. The germline V gene encodes CDR1 MGHRA and CDR2 YSYEKL. This CDR3 has 16 residues. CDR3: CASSQGLTGYQETQYF. The DNA for the CDR3 is TGCGCCAGCAGCCAAGGCCTCACAGGGTACCAAGAGACCCAGTACTTC.

This clone has a single count. The chain has TRBV10-3 and TRBJ2-7; possible D gene TRBD1, 6 bases. V lost 4 bases and J 5 bases, leaving 18 bases between the germline ends. The CDR3 loop spans 15 amino acids. The germline gives CDR1 ENHRY, CDR2 SYGVKD. CDR3 protein: CAISGPKLGGNEQYF. Here the CDR3 DNA reads TGTGCCATCAGTGGGCCCAAACTAGGGGGTAACGAGCAGTACTTC.

The chain couples TRBV28 to TRBJ2-1; 10 bases match TRBD2. Germline CDR1 is MDHEN and CDR2 is SYDVKM. V was clipped by 3 bases and J by 5 bases; unmatched bases: 22. The CDR3 loop spans 21 amino acids. CDR3 nucleotide sequence: TGTGCCAGCAGTTTCACCCTTGTAGGAGCGGGAGGGCCTTTGGGGGACAATGAGCAGTTCTTC. This sequence encodes CASSFTLVGAGGPLGDNEQFF.

J is TRBJ2-7 and V is TRBV27; maybe TRBD1 (8 bases). The germline V gene has CDR1 MNHEY and CDR2 SMNVEV (reference sequence). V lost 10 bases to trimming and J lost 3 bases, with 22 bases between them. This CDR3 spans 15 amino acids. Here the CDR3 DNA reads TGTGCCACCCACAGGGGGAGGGGGTTTATCTACGAGCAGTACTTC. As protein: CATHRGRGFIYEQYF.

This clone has more than one count but fewer than ten. The chain couples TRBV19 to TRBJ2-6; D is uncertain. The V end was cut by 6 bases, the J end by 4 bases, with 16 bases between. CDR1 and CDR2 (germline): LNHDA, SQIVND (reference sequence). This CDR3 has 16 amino acids. The CDR3 sequence: CASSPPVGSGANVLTF. The CDR3 DNA follows: TGTGCCAGTAGCCCCCCGGTGGGGTCCGGGGCCAACGTCCTGACTTTC.

The chain uses TRBV7-6 and TRBJ1-2; possible D gene TRBD1, 6 bases. Trimming cost V 5 bases and J 6 bases, with 19 bases left between them. Looked up from germline, CDR1 is SGHVS and CDR2 is FNYEAQ. The CDR3 has 15 residues. This CDR3 reads CASSAGQSPTNGYTF. For the CDR3, the DNA is TGTGCCAGCAGCGCCGGACAGAGTCCAACCAATGGCTACACCTTC.

V gene TRBV2 combines with J gene TRBJ2-1, with no clear D. The CDR3 covers 12 residues. Germline loops: CDR1 SNHLY, CDR2 FYNNEI. The V end was cut by 4 bases, the J end by 12 bases, with 13 bases between. CDR3 loop: CASSGSPMLQFF. CDR3 nucleotide sequence: TGTGCCAGCAGTGGGTCTCCTATGTTGCAGTTCTTC.

V usage is TRBV5-6 and J usage is TRBJ2-1; 7 bases agree with TRBD1. The CDR3 has 13 residues. Germline V CDR1 and CDR2: SGHDT, YYEEEE. V shed 4 bases, J shed 12 bases, and the junction held 10 bases outside the gene matches. The CDR3 coding sequence is TGTGCCAGCAGCAAACCGACAGGGTTCTCGCAGTTCTTC. Its translation: CASSKPTGFSQFF.

The chain links TRBV28 to TRBJ1-1; D is undetermined. This CDR3 spans 15 amino acids. V shed 3 bases and J shed 1 base, with 12 bases lying between them. CDR1 is MDHEN and CDR2 is SYDVKM in the germline V gene. This chain's CDR3 is CASSLDRVTNTEAFF. The CDR3 DNA sequence: TGTGCCAGCAGTTTGGACCGGGTAACGAACACTGAAGCTTTCTTT.

V gene TRBV29-1 combines with J gene TRBJ2-5; 7 positions agree with TRBD1. The CDR3 runs 11 residues. Germline V lookup: CDR1 SQVTM, CDR2 ANQGSEA. The ends lost 4 bases at V and 4 bases at J; junction bases unmatched: 0. The CDR3 protein is CSVGQGETQYF. The CDR3, as DNA: TGCAGCGTTGGACAGGGAGAGACCCAGTACTTC.

The chain has TRBV7-9 and TRBJ2-2; TRBD1 might be the D (5 bases). The CDR3 is made up of 15 amino acids. Germline CDR1 reads SEHNR; CDR2 reads FQNEAQ (reference sequence). V lost 1 base, J lost 6 bases, and 12 bases lay in between. CDR3 nucleotides: TGTGCCAGCAGCTTAGTGCAGGGATCGGCCGGGGAGCTGTTTTTT. Its translation: CASSLVQGSAGELFF.

The chain links TRBV28 to TRBJ2-1; TRBD2 matches at 16 bases. V trimming: 6 bases; J trimming: 8 bases; junction bases outside the gene matches: 4. Germline CDR1 MDHEN, CDR2 SYDVKM. This CDR3 has 15 amino acids. Here the CDR3 reads CASSGTSGRADEQFF. The CDR3, as DNA: TGTGCCAGCAGCGGGACTAGCGGGAGGGCAGATGAGCAGTTCTTC. The full variable domain, rest sourced from reference TRBV28 and TRBJ2-1, is DVKVTQSSRYLVKRTGEKVFLECVQDMDHENMFWYRQDPGLGLRLIYFSYDVKMKEKGDIPEGYSVSREKKERFSLILESASTNQTSMYLCASSGTSGRADEQFFGPGTRLTVL.

This sequence joins TRBV2 and TRBJ2-3, with 9 bases identical to TRBD2. This CDR3 contains 16 residues. Unmatched junction bases numbered 4, after V lost 3 bases and J lost 0 bases. Germline V gives CDR1 SNHLY, CDR2 FYNNEI. The CDR3 here is CASSEELAGSTDTQYF. In DNA, the CDR3 is TGTGCCAGCAGTGAGGAACTAGCGGGTAGCACAGATACGCAGTATTTT.

The genes are TRBV6-4 and TRBJ2-3; 9 bases align to TRBD2. The CDR3 contains 14 residues. Germline V gene data show CDR1 as MRHNA and CDR2 as SNTAGT. After removal of 4 bases from V and 5 bases from J, the junction contained 4 bases not matched to a gene. The CDR3 reads CASSVAGVGDTQYF. The CDR3 DNA follows: TGTGCCAGCAGTGTAGCGGGAGTTGGAGATACGCAGTATTTT.

The chain has TRBV27 and TRBJ2-7, with 9 bases aligning to TRBD1. This CDR3 has 14 residues. V shed 7 bases, J shed 6 bases, and the junction held 10 bases outside the gene matches. Germline V CDR1 and CDR2: MNHEY, SMNVEV (reference sequence). The CDR3 DNA reads TGTGCCAGCAAGACGGGACAGGGATCGTCCGAGCAGTACTTC. It translates to CASKTGQGSSEQYF.

The chain uses TRBV7-9 and TRBJ2-1; D might be TRBD2 (5 bases). This CDR3 has 13 residues. Trimming took 5 bases from V and 8 from J, leaving 13 bases between them. Germline lookup yields CDR1 SEHNR and CDR2 FQNEAQ (reference sequence). CDR3 sequence (DNA): TGTGCCAGCAGCCCCGAACGGGATTATGAGCAGTTCTTC. It is translated as CASSPERDYEQFF.

The gene calls are TRBV28 and TRBJ1-5, with D unclear. V lost 6 bases to trimming and J lost 2 bases, with 14 bases between them. Germline CDR1 and CDR2: MDHEN and SYDVKM. This CDR3 contains 15 residues. CDR3 nucleotide sequence: TGTGCCAGCAGCCAAGGCGCTCGGGGCAATCAGCCCCAGCATTTT. This encodes CASSQGARGNQPQHF.

The chain combines TRBV27 with TRBJ2-7; D may match TRBD1 or TRBD2 (5 bases each). Germline CDR1 is MNHEY and CDR2 is SMNVEV (reference sequence). V gave up 5 bases and J gave up 0 bases, with 20 bases separating them. This CDR3 is built from 17 residues. CDR3 nucleotide sequence: TGTGCCAGCAGTCCACGGGGCTCCTCTCTCACCTCCTACGAGCAGTACTTC. This encodes CASSPRGSSLTSYEQYF.